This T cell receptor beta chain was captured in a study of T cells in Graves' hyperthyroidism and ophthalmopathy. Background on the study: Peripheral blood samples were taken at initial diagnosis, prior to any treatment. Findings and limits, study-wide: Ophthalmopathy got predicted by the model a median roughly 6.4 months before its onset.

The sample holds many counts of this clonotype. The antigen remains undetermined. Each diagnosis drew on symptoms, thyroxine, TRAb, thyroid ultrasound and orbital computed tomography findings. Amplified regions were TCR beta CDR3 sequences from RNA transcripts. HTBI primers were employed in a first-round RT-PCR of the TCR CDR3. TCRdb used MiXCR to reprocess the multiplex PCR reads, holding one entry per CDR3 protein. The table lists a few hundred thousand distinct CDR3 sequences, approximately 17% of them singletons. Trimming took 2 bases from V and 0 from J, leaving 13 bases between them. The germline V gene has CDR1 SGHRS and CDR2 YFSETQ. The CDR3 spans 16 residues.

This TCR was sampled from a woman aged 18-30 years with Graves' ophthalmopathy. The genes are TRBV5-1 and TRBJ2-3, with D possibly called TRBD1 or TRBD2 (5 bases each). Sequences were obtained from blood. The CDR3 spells CASSFAGTASTDTQYF. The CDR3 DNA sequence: TGCGCCAGCAGCTTCGCAGGGACGGCTAGCACAGATACGCAGTATTTT.